Listed here are 27 T cell receptor beta chains from one sample, sequenced in a study of T cells in Graves' hyperthyroidism and ophthalmopathy. Template material for amplifying TCR beta CDR3 regions consisted of RNA transcripts. A set of HTBI primers served as the primers for a first-round RT-PCR of the TCR CDR3. TCRdb re-called the multiplex PCR reads with MiXCR, one entry per CDR3 protein. The sample has approximately 600,000 distinct CDR3 sequences, around 14% seen once. Material for sequencing was blood. The receptor set was obtained from a woman younger than 45 with Graves' hyperthyroidism that later progressed to Graves' ophthalmopathy.

The sample holds many counts of this clonotype. This rearrangement joins TRBV4-1 to TRBJ1-6, with D possibly matching TRBD1 (5 bases). Trimming stripped 1 base from V and 9 bases from J, with 10 bases between. Per the germline V gene, CDR1 is MGHRA and CDR2 is YSYEKL. This CDR3 has 14 amino acids. The CDR3 region is CASSQGGNGSPLHF. CDR3 DNA sequence: TGCGCCAGCAGCCAAGGGGGCAACGGTTCACCCCTCCACTTT.

This clonotype was picked up a small number of times. The chain carries TRBV7-6 and TRBJ1-3, with D unresolved. Looked up from germline, CDR1 is SGHVS and CDR2 is FNYEAQ. The ends were cut back, 3 bases at V and 7 bases at J, with 19 bases in the middle. The CDR3 contains 16 residues. CDR3 sequence: CASSLGRARGRNTIYF. The CDR3 DNA sequence: TGTGCCAGCAGCTTGGGTCGCGCCAGAGGGCGTAACACCATATATTTT.

This clonotype was seen a few times. CDR3 region: CASSNIEYGYTF. The CDR3 nucleotides read TGTGCCAGCAGTAACATAGAGTATGGCTACACCTTC. The chain carries TRBV12-3 or TRBV12-4 and TRBJ1-2, with D uncertain. This CDR3 is 12 amino acids long. The V end was cut by 5 bases, the J end by 5 bases, with 9 bases between.

This clonotype came up a few times. This chain joins TRBV2 and TRBJ1-1; maybe TRBD1 (5 bases). Germline lookup yields CDR1 SNHLY and CDR2 FYNNEI. With 4 bases removed from V and 3 bases from J, the gap between germline ends came to 9 bases. This CDR3 region has 13 residues. In DNA, the CDR3 is TGTGCCAGCAGTGGGTGGGGGGACACTGAAGCTTTCTTT. Encoded protein: CASSGWGDTEAFF.

This clonotype was observed at least ten times. J is TRBJ2-7 and V is TRBV5-1, with D uncertain. V was pared by 0 bases and J by 3 bases, with 13 bases between. The CDR3 covers 15 residues. The V gene's germline CDR1 is SGHRS and CDR2 YFSETQ. CDR3 sequence reads: CASSLAAPTRYEQYF. The CDR3 coding sequence is TGCGCCAGCAGCTTGGCGGCCCCGACACGCTACGAGCAGTACTTC.

Remarks on this clonotype: One end of the junction does not line up with germline, which may come from a read error. The rearrangement links TRBV20-1 to TRBJ2-5; 12 bases map to TRBD2. The CDR3 extends over 14 amino acids. CDR1 and CDR2 from the germline V gene are DFQATT and SNEGSKA (reference sequence). The CDR3: CGASRTSGIGTQYF. CDR3 DNA sequence: TGCGGTGCTAGCCGGACTAGCGGGATCGGGACCCAGTACTTC.

This clonotype was counted at least ten times. The junction departs from germline at one end; a sequencing error may be responsible. The chain has TRBV4-2 and TRBJ1-4, with D unresolved. Germline V gene sequence: CDR1 LGHNA, CDR2 YNFKEQ. The CDR3 has 14 residues. The CDR3 region has the DNA TGTGCCAGCAGCCAAGATATGGATAATGAGAAACTGTTTTTT. Its protein is CASSQDMDNEKLFF.

This clonotype was found many times. This chain's CDR3 is CASSSSGSGEQYF. CDR3 in DNA: TGTGCCAGCAGCTCTAGCGGGAGCGGTGAGCAGTACTTC. The chain employs TRBV7-2 and TRBJ2-7, with TRBD2 matching over 10 bases. Looked up from germline, CDR1 is SGHTA and CDR2 is FQGNSA. This CDR3 has 13 amino acids. J was trimmed by 7 bases and V by 4 bases; bases with no gene match: 4.

This clonotype was counted between two and nine times. CDR3 sequence: CASSPPRGGMNTEAFF. For the CDR3, the DNA is TGTGCCAGCTCACCACCCCGGGGGGGGATGAACACTGAAGCTTTCTTT. The V gene is TRBV18, the J gene TRBJ1-1; TRBD1 might be the D (5 bases). V shed 0 bases and J shed 0 bases, with 11 bases lying between them. This CDR3 comprises 16 residues. The germline V gene encodes CDR1 KGHSH and CDR2 LQKENI.

This clonotype appeared a few times. This chain links TRBV28 with TRBJ1-2; 7 bases align to TRBD1. Germline V gene sequence: CDR1 MDHEN, CDR2 SYDVKM. Trimming took 10 bases from V and 5 from J; bases not matched to a gene: 13. This CDR3 is built from 14 residues. The CDR3 sequence: CATARTAGGYGYTF. The DNA of the CDR3 is TGTGCCACAGCAAGGACGGCAGGGGGGTATGGCTACACCTTC.

At least ten counts were recorded for this clonotype. Here the CDR3 reads CASSYPEGTPPREQFF. CDR3 in DNA: TGTGCCAGCAGTTACCCTGAAGGGACACCTCCACGTGAGCAGTTCTTC. The rearrangement links TRBV6-2 or TRBV6-3 to TRBJ2-1, with a weak D call TRBD1 (6 bases). CDR3 length: 16 residues. CDR1 and CDR2 from the germline V gene are MNHEY and SVGEGT. The V end lost 2 bases, the J end lost 9 bases, and 20 bases lay between the germline ends.

The rearrangement uses TRBV6-2 or TRBV6-3 and TRBJ2-2; D unclear. Germline V gene lookup returns CDR1 MNHEY and CDR2 SVGEGT. The V and J ends lost 6 bases and 0 bases respectively, with 11 bases between them. This CDR3 is 15 amino acids long. In nucleotides, the CDR3 is TGTGCCAGCAGCAATCGACGACCGAACACCGGGGAGCTGTTTTTT. It translates to CASSNRRPNTGELFF.

This clonotype was found many times. The chain couples TRBV10-3 to TRBJ2-1; D unresolved. V lost 6 bases and J 1 base, leaving 13 bases between the germline ends. This CDR3 region has 15 residues. Looked up from germline, CDR1 is ENHRY and CDR2 is SYGVKD. The CDR3 spells CAISDGRNSYNEQFF. DNA of the CDR3: TGTGCCATCAGCGACGGGCGCAATTCCTACAATGAGCAGTTCTTC.

This clonotype appeared many times. CDR3 amino acids: CASSDTSTRDEQFF. CDR3 DNA sequence: TGCGCCAGCAGTGATACTAGTACCAGGGATGAGCAGTTCTTC. This sequence joins TRBV5-1 and TRBJ2-1; D may match TRBD1 or TRBD2 (5 bases each). Germline V gene data show CDR1 as SGHRS and CDR2 as YFSETQ. The CDR3 spans 14 residues. Trimming pared 5 bases from V and 8 bases from J, leaving 17 bases between.

This chain joins TRBV5-4 and TRBJ2-1; TRBD1 or TRBD2 may be the D gene (5 bases each). This CDR3 spans 14 amino acids. Germline assignment: CDR1 SGHNT and CDR2 YYREEE (reference sequence). V lost 6 bases, J lost 2 bases, and 12 bases lay in between. The CDR3 DNA is TGTGCCAGCACCCGAGGGGATACCTACAATGAGCAGTTCTTC. Translating gives CASTRGDTYNEQFF. The full variable domain, its missing parts supplied by reference TRBV5-4 and TRBJ2-1, is ETGVTQSPTHLIKTRGQQVTLRCSSQSGHNTVSWYQQALGQGPQFIFQYYREEENGRGNFPPRFSGLQFPNYSSELNVNALELDDSALYLCASTRGDTYNEQFFGPGTRLTVL.

This clonotype was detected many times. The CDR3 loop is CASSAPGASYEQYF. The CDR3 DNA reads TGTGCCAGCAGCGCCCCGGGGGCCTCCTACGAGCAGTACTTC. The chain carries TRBV7-9 and TRBJ2-7; the D gene could be TRBD1 or TRBD2 (6 bases each). Germline V gives CDR1 SEHNR, CDR2 FQNEAQ (reference sequence). This CDR3 contains 14 residues. Trimming took off 5 bases at V and 0 bases at J, with 11 bases between the two ends.

This clonotype was seen repeatedly, ten times or more. The chain has TRBV12-3 or TRBV12-4 and TRBJ2-2; D tentatively reads TRBD1 or TRBD2 (6 bases each). CDR3 length: 13 residues. Trimming took 7 bases from V and 7 from J, leaving 13 bases between them. The CDR3 loop is CASNLRGDGELFF. CDR3 coding DNA: TGTGCCAGCAACCTGAGGGGGGACGGGGAGCTGTTTTTT.

V and J are TRBV27 and TRBJ2-7; 12 bases map to TRBD1. Trimming at V came to 5 bases and at J to 5 bases, leaving 10 bases not matched to a gene. There are 16 residues in the CDR3. Looked up from germline, CDR1 is MNHEY and CDR2 is SMNVEV (reference sequence). CDR3 in amino acids: CASSTGTGGSFDEQYF. The CDR3 DNA is TGTGCCAGCAGTACCGGGACAGGGGGCAGTTTCGACGAGCAGTACTTC.

The chain links TRBV27 to TRBJ1-6; a possible D gene is TRBD1 (6 bases). This CDR3 contains 14 residues. Germline V gene sequence: CDR1 MNHEY, CDR2 SMNVEV (reference sequence). V shed 8 bases and J shed 14 bases, with 22 bases lying between them. The CDR3 region has the DNA TGTGCCAGCTGGTCCGGGACATCCGGATGGTCCCTCCACTTT. Translating it yields CASWSGTSGWSLHF.

There are many counts of this clonotype. The chain recombines TRBV30 with TRBJ2-7, with 12 positions matching TRBD1. Germline CDR1 GTSNPN, CDR2 SVGIG (reference sequence). The V and J ends lost 1 base and 7 bases, in that order; junction bases with no gene match: 5. The CDR3 is 14 residues long. In DNA form, the CDR3 reads TGTGCCTGGAGTGGGGGACAGGGGGCGGGGGAGCAGTACTTC. It specifies CAWSGGQGAGEQYF.

This clonotype was counted ten times or more. V and J are TRBV5-1 and TRBJ2-7, with 8 bases that match TRBD1. Germline CDR1 SGHRS, CDR2 YFSETQ. V lost 0 bases, J lost 6 bases, and 11 bases stayed unmatched. The CDR3 consists of 16 residues. CDR3 coding DNA: TGCGCCAGCAGCTTGGAACCCGAGTGGACAGGGCTCGAGCAGTACTTC. The encoded protein is CASSLEPEWTGLEQYF.

This clonotype was counted at least ten times. This chain connects TRBV24-1 to TRBJ2-5; 9 bases map to TRBD2. There are 16 residues in the CDR3. V lost 4 bases, J lost 1 base, and 6 bases stayed unmatched. CDR1 KGHDR and CDR2 SFDVKD come from the germline V gene. The CDR3 spells CATSDPALAGQETQYF. For the CDR3, the DNA is TGTGCCACCAGTGACCCAGCACTAGCGGGCCAAGAGACCCAGTACTTC.

Comments on this clonotype: A read error is possible here, since a much larger clone lies one base away. The chain links TRBV19 to TRBJ1-6, with 7 bases matching TRBD1. The CDR3 loop spans 16 amino acids. Germline lookup yields CDR1 LNHDA and CDR2 SQIVND (reference sequence). The CDR3 loop is CANSFWTGDLRAPLHF. In nucleotides, the CDR3 is TGTGCCAATAGTTTCTGGACAGGCGACTTACGGGCACCCCTCCACTTT.

Regarding this clonotype: One end of the junction varies from germline; a read error may be responsible. The chain carries TRBV5-4 and TRBJ1-6; 7 bases map to TRBD1. The CDR3 covers 17 residues. Germline CDR1 and CDR2: SGHNT and YYREEE (reference sequence). CDR3 coding DNA: TGTGCCATCAGCCCTGGGGCCCCGGGACAGCCAAATTCACCCCTCCACTTT. Encoded protein: CAISPGAPGQPNSPLHF.

The table lists this clonotype with many counts. The genes are TRBV12-3 or TRBV12-4 and TRBJ2-1; unclear D gene. The CDR3 consists of 11 residues. The V and J ends lost 8 bases and 10 bases respectively, with 12 bases between them. CDR3 region: CASRYTDEQFF. The CDR3 DNA sequence: TGTGCCAGCCGGTATACTGACGAGCAGTTCTTC.

This clonotype showed up just a few times. The gene calls are TRBV25-1 and TRBJ2-6, with a tentative D call TRBD2 (6 bases). The CDR3 is 18 amino acids. V was trimmed by 3 bases and J by 0 bases, leaving 15 bases between them. Per germline, CDR1 MGHDK and CDR2 SYGVNS. Written as DNA, the CDR3 is TGTGCCAGCAGTGAGGGAGGCGGAAGGGGCTCTGGGGCCAACGTCCTGACTTTC. This codes for CASSEGGGRGSGANVLTF.

A note on this clonotype: A read error may produce the germline difference seen at one junction end. The gene calls are TRBV7-7 and TRBJ2-2; 8 positions match TRBD2. This CDR3 region has 16 residues. Germline-derived CDR1 and CDR2 are SSHAT and FNYEAQ (reference sequence). The CDR3 region is CASSSTSGANTGELFF. CDR3 DNA sequence: TGTGCTAGCAGCTCAACTAGCGGTGCGAACACCGGGGAGCTGTTTTTT.